One and the same sample provided the 11 T cell receptor beta chains below, sequenced in a study of type 1 regulatory T cells. These receptors have no identified antigens. One entry per CDR3 protein results from TCRdb running MiXCR on the reads. The data hold some 21,000 distinct CDR3 sequences, with roughly 50% observed a single time. Material: cultured T cells, either the whole culture or a sorted T cell fraction (not recorded which). The receptors come from a human donor in good health.

This clonotype has just a few counts. The V gene is TRBV6-6, the J gene TRBJ1-5; 7 bases map to TRBD1. The trim removed 5 bases at V and 4 bases at J, leaving 11 bases unmatched. CDR1 MNHNY and CDR2 SVGAGI come from the germline V gene (reference sequence). This CDR3 comprises 16 residues. The CDR3 DNA sequence: TGTGCCAGCAGTGGGACAGCCGAAGGGACTAATCAGCCCCAGCATTTT. This translates into CASSGTAEGTNQPQHF.

This clonotype was detected a few times. V gene TRBV10-3 combines with J gene TRBJ2-3; 13 nucleotides align to TRBD2. The CDR3 is made up of 14 amino acids. CDR1 is ENHRY and CDR2 is SYGVKD in the germline V gene. Trimming cost V 8 bases and J 1 base; bases outside gene matches: 0. For the CDR3, the DNA is TGTGCCATCGGACTAGCGGGGGGCACAGATACGCAGTATTTT. Amino acid sequence: CAIGLAGGTDTQYF.

By sample fraction, this clonotype is medium-sized. The chain has TRBV7-2 and TRBJ2-1; D uncertain. V was cut by 8 bases and J by 1 base, with 12 bases left in between. CDR1 and CDR2 (germline): SGHTA, FQGNSA. The CDR3 is 14 residues long. Here the CDR3 reads CASARQSSYNEQFF. DNA of the CDR3: TGTGCCAGCGCTCGGCAGTCTTCCTACAATGAGCAGTTCTTC.

The gene calls are TRBV7-2 and TRBJ2-5; 7 positions agree with TRBD2. The germline V gene encodes CDR1 SGHTA and CDR2 FQGNSA. The CDR3 consists of 15 residues. V shed 4 bases and J 11 bases; nucleotides not matched to a gene: 16. The CDR3 loop is CASSSLRDYQKSQYF. CDR3 nucleotide sequence: TGTGCCAGCAGCTCCCTTAGGGACTATCAAAAGTCTCAGTACTTC. The variable domain in full, with the rest retrieved from reference TRBV7-2 and TRBJ2-5, is GAGVSQSPSNKVTEKGKDVELRCDPISGHTALYWYRQSLGQGLEFLIYFQGNSAPDKSGLPSDRFSAERTGGSVSTLTIQRTQQEDSAVYLCASSSLRDYQKSQYFGPGTRLLVL.

DNA of the CDR3: TGTGCCTGGAGTGTATGGCAGGGGGGTTACGAGCAGTACTTC. It specifies CAWSVWQGGYEQYF. The chain has TRBV30 and TRBJ2-7; the D gene is possibly TRBD1 (7 bases). Germline CDR1 GTSNPN, CDR2 SVGIG (reference sequence). The CDR3 is 14 amino acids. With 0 bases removed from V and 4 bases from J, the gap between germline ends came to 13 bases.

A note on this clonotype: A read error may explain this, as a much larger clone is one base away. This chain joins TRBV10-3 and TRBJ2-3; TRBD2 agrees at 12 bases. This CDR3 comprises 14 residues. Germline values: CDR1 ENHRY, CDR2 SYGVKD. For the CDR3, the DNA is TGTGCCTCGACTAGCGGGGGCCTCACAGATACGCGGTATTTT. Its translation: CASTSGGLTDTRYF.

The rearrangement links TRBV6-1 to TRBJ2-5, with a tentative D call TRBD2 (5 bases). Germline CDR1 reads MNHNS; CDR2 reads SASEGT. Trimming left V 4 bases short and J 2 bases short, with 11 bases between. The length of the CDR3 is 14 residues. CDR3: CASSARPGQETQYF. Written as DNA, the CDR3 is TGTGCCAGCAGTGCCCGTCCGGGACAAGAGACCCAGTACTTC.

The genes are TRBV18 and TRBJ2-3; TRBD2 matches 9 bases. The ends lost 6 bases at V and 3 bases at J; junction bases unmatched: 16. The CDR3 sequence is 18 residues long. Germline-derived CDR1 and CDR2 are KGHSH and LQKENI. The CDR3 nucleotides are TGTGCCAGCTCTCGACGGGGGGCAGCGGGGGGCTGGACAGATACGCAGTATTTT. It translates to CASSRRGAAGGWTDTQYF.

This clonotype was seen a single time. This clone may be a read error of a much larger clone one base away. The chain recombines TRBV5-1 with TRBJ2-7; possible D gene TRBD2, 7 bases. CDR1 and CDR2 from the germline V gene are SGHRS and YFSETQ. This CDR3 region has 14 residues. V lost 3 bases, J lost 6 bases, and 16 bases lay in between. CDR3 DNA sequence: TGCGCCAGCAGCTCTGTAAGGGGGGGAGGCGAGCAGTACTTC. It codes for CASSSVRGGGEQYF.

This clonotype was picked up many times. This chain connects TRBV4-2 to TRBJ2-6; 10 nucleotides align to TRBD2. Germline values: CDR1 LGHNA, CDR2 YNFKEQ. CDR3 length: 21 amino acids. V lost 3 bases, J lost 5 bases, and 19 bases stayed unmatched. The CDR3: CASSHLLGLAGAKDWANVLTF. The CDR3 DNA is TGTGCCAGCAGCCACCTTCTGGGTCTAGCGGGGGCGAAAGACTGGGCCAACGTCCTGACTTTC.

On this clonotype itself: Mismatch with germline at one junction end may stem from a read error. V and J are TRBV11-2 and TRBJ1-1, with 7 bases fitting TRBD1. This CDR3 spans 14 amino acids. Germline assignment: CDR1 SGHAT and CDR2 FQNNGV. This CDR3 reads CASSLDRVVTEAFF. For the CDR3, the DNA is TGTGCCAGCAGCCTAGACAGGGTTGTCACTGAAGCTTTCTTT. The full variable domain, its missing parts supplied by reference TRBV11-2 and TRBJ1-1, is EAGVAQSPRYKIIEKRQSVAFWCNPISGHATLYWYQQILGQGPKLLIQFQNNGVVDDSQLPKDRFSAERLKGVDSTLKIQPAKLEDSAVYLCASSLDRVVTEAFFGQGTRLTVV.